This T cell receptor (beta chain) is drawn from a study of long-term antiretroviral therapy in people with HIV. On this clone: Its matching antigen is unknown.

Researchers ran immunoSEQ v3.0 at survey level. The assay was immunoSEQ multiplex PCR, and TCRdb's table has in-frame clones only and misses some. Here the sample spans 16,000 or so clones, under 85% being singletons. General study findings and limits: Diversity remained lower than transplant donor controls, even though it increased after ART. The study collected no data on ART adherence, viral resistance or therapy changes.

At least two post-ART and at least one pre-ART PBMC sample were available for each donor. People in the study who had HIV all got their treatment in the United States. The CDR3 consists of 14 residues. Germline V gives CDR1 MNHNY, CDR2 SVGAGI (reference sequence). V was pared by 0 bases and J by 8 bases, with 13 bases between. Here the sequenced sample was unsorted PBMCs, taken roughly 2.2 years before starting antiretroviral therapy. The V and J genes are TRBV6-6 and TRBJ1-1, with a possible D match to TRBD1 (6 bases). This clonotype originated in a man younger than 45 with HIV. The CDR3 spells CASSYSPRGSEAFF. CDR3 DNA: TGTGCCAGCAGTTACTCACCCAGGGGATCAGAAGCTTTCTTT.